This paragraph covers one T cell receptor beta chain sequence. After template switching added a universal primer site, the resulting cDNA carried unique molecular identifiers. In TCRdb, the 5' RACE reads were re-called with MiXCR into one record per CDR3 protein. Here the sample spans hundreds of thousands of distinct CDR3 sequences, more than 20% being singletons. These data belong to a study of identical twins. V lost 7 bases and J 8 bases, leaving 15 bases between the germline ends. Looked up from germline, CDR1 is SQVTM and CDR2 is ANQGSEA. The CDR3 totals 12 residues. The data also belong to a second study, concerning T cells expressing NK-cell markers.

The V gene is TRBV29-1, the J gene TRBJ2-1; D is perhaps TRBD2 (6 bases). The sequence derives from a woman aged 18-35 years in good health. The sequencing sample was made of CD4+ T cells sorted from blood. This CDR3 is CSGNSGRYEQFF. DNA of the CDR3: TGCAGCGGTAACTCGGGGAGGTATGAGCAGTTCTTC.